Presented here are 9 T cell receptor beta chains from one specimen sequenced in a study of cytomegalovirus exposure and HLA in healthy donors. Researchers ran the PCR with 60 Vbeta and 13 Jbeta primers. Using immunoSEQ multiplex PCR, the repertoire was profiled, and TCRdb retains in-frame clones only, with some absent. The sample records some 40,000 clones, roughly 80% being singletons. Sequenced sample: PBMCs. The source is a man aged 45-65 years in good health and CMV-seronegative.

The V call is TRBV18, the J call TRBJ2-7; D is perhaps TRBD1 (5 bases). CDR3 length: 15 amino acids. Germline V lookup: CDR1 KGHSH, CDR2 LQKENI. V shed 6 bases and J shed 4 bases, with 19 bases lying between them. The CDR3 nucleotides read TGTGCCAGCTCGCCCCCCTCCCGCAAGGGGTACGAGCAGTACTTC. It specifies CASSPPSRKGYEQYF.

This clone was counted a few times. This chain uses TRBV6-5 with TRBJ2-3; D possibly corresponds to TRBD2 (5 bases). V lost 5 bases and J lost 1, with 13 bases in between. There are 15 residues in the CDR3. The V gene's germline CDR1 is MNHEY and CDR2 SVGAGI. CDR3 protein: CASSTEARGTDTQYF. CDR3 DNA: TGTGCCAGCAGTACTGAAGCGAGGGGCACAGATACGCAGTATTTT.

This rearrangement joins TRBV5-6 to TRBJ2-3, with 7 bases aligning to TRBD2. The germline V gene has CDR1 SGHDT and CDR2 YYEEEE. The CDR3 has 14 amino acids. V was pared by 3 bases and J by 2 bases, with 3 bases of the junction left unmatched. CDR3 amino acids: CASSSSGDTDTQYF. DNA of the CDR3: TGTGCCAGCAGCTCGAGCGGGGACACAGATACGCAGTATTTT.

The chain combines TRBV27 with TRBJ2-6, with 7 nucleotides matching TRBD2. Looked up from germline, CDR1 is MNHEY and CDR2 is SMNVEV (reference sequence). V was clipped by 3 bases and J by 3 bases; unmatched bases: 5. The CDR3 extends over 16 amino acids. CDR3 DNA: TGTGCCAGCAGTTTGACGGGGGGAGGTGGGGCCAACGTCCTGACTTTC. It is translated as CASSLTGGGGANVLTF.

The rearrangement uses TRBV4-1 and TRBJ1-1; 8 positions agree with TRBD1. The CDR3 is made up of 14 amino acids. CDR1 is MGHRA, CDR2 YSYEKL, per germline. After removal of 1 base from V and 8 bases from J, the junction contained 6 bases not matched to a gene. CDR3 protein: CASSQGPGQGEAFF. CDR3 sequence (DNA): TGCGCCAGCAGCCAAGGCCCCGGACAGGGAGAAGCTTTCTTT.

About this clone: An end of the junction differs from the germline gene, which may be a read error. The V gene is TRBV7-9, the J gene TRBJ2-1, with a tentative D call TRBD2 (6 bases). The CDR3 runs 15 residues. The germline CDR1 and CDR2 sequences are SEHNR and FQNEAQ (reference sequence). The CDR3 spells CSSTWGTSNYNEQFF. The CDR3 region has the DNA TGTTCCAGCACCTGGGGGACTTCCAATTACAATGAGCAGTTCTTC.

This clone was observed a handful of times. The chain recombines TRBV7-3 with TRBJ2-1; D uncertain. V gave up 1 base and J gave up 5 bases, with 12 bases separating them. Germline V CDR1 and CDR2: SGHTA, FQGTGA. This CDR3 is 15 amino acids long. In DNA form, the CDR3 reads TGTGCCAGCAGCTTAAAAGGTGAGGCCCACAATGAGCAGTTCTTC. Protein: CASSLKGEAHNEQFF.

The gene calls are TRBV5-6 and TRBJ1-6; 8 bases line up with TRBD1. CDR3 size: 16 residues. The J segment lost 7 bases and the V segment lost 5 bases, leaving 11 bases of the junction unmatched. Germline V gene sequence: CDR1 SGHDT, CDR2 YYEEEE. The CDR3 loop is CASRQQGGIRNSPLHF. The CDR3 region has the DNA TGTGCCAGCAGACAACAGGGGGGAATTAGGAATTCACCCCTCCACTTT. The complete variable domain, with remaining parts taken from reference TRBV5-6 and TRBJ1-6, reads DAGVTQSPTHLIKTRGQQVTLRCSPKSGHDTVSWYQQALGQGPQFIFQYYEEEERQRGNFPDRFSGHQFPNYSSELNVNALLLGDSALYLCASRQQGGIRNSPLHFGNGTRLTVT.

The genes are TRBV10-3 and TRBJ1-5; no clear D. CDR3 length equals 16 residues. Trimming shortened V by 3 bases and J by 5 bases, and 17 bases separated the two germline ends. Germline V lookup: CDR1 ENHRY, CDR2 SYGVKD. The CDR3 DNA reads TGTGCCATCAGTGATCCCCCGGAACAGATGTATCAGCCCCAGCATTTT. Translated: CAISDPPEQMYQPQHF.